These 17 T cell receptor beta chains came from one sample sequenced in a study of a mutant IDH1 vaccine in newly diagnosed glioma. The time point was: week 5, during vaccination. Every vaccine dose comprised 300 ug of mutant IDH1 20-mer peptide plus topical imiquimod. No antigen is known for these receptors. Only in-frame clones appear in the TCRdb table, and some are missing; sequencing was by immunoSEQ multiplex PCR. The table shows 70,000 to 90,000 clones, with 90% to 95% occurring only once. The material was PBMCs, obtained from a glioma patient whose treatment included an IDH1 peptide vaccine. These receptors originate from a woman in her forties or fifties with glioma.

The chain joins TRBV5-4 to TRBJ2-3; possibly TRBD2 for D (6 bases). Germline CDR1 reads SGHNT; CDR2 reads YYREEE (reference sequence). CDR3 size: 14 residues. The germline V and J ends were trimmed by 3 bases and 2 bases, with 10 bases remaining between them. CDR3 residues: CASSSGTFTDTQYF. The CDR3 DNA is TGTGCCAGCAGCTCCGGGACTTTCACAGATACGCAGTATTTT.

The chain has TRBV10-3 and TRBJ2-1; 7 bases fit TRBD2. Trimming at V came to 11 bases and at J to 4 bases, leaving 8 bases not matched to a gene. Germline V lookup: CDR1 ENHRY, CDR2 SYGVKD. This CDR3 is 13 amino acids long. CDR3 coding DNA: TGTGCCGCCGGGACTACAGCGTACAATGAGCAGTTCTTC. It codes for CAAGTTAYNEQFF.

This clone was found once. The genes are TRBV6-5 and TRBJ1-1, with 9 bases that match TRBD1. CDR3 length: 15 residues. V was pared by 6 bases and J by 1 base, with 6 bases of the junction left unmatched. CDR1 and CDR2 (germline): MNHEY, SVGAGI. The CDR3 sequence is CASRGDREENTEAFF. DNA of the CDR3: TGTGCCAGCAGGGGGGACAGGGAGGAGAACACTGAAGCTTTCTTT.

The rearrangement joins TRBV6-1 to TRBJ2-3, with unresolved D. V lost 2 bases, J lost 0 bases, and 12 bases lay in between. The germline V gene has CDR1 MNHNS and CDR2 SASEGT. The CDR3 sequence is 16 residues long. CDR3 sequence (DNA): TGTGCCAGCAGTGAAAGAGGTAGTCCTAGCACAGATACGCAGTATTTT. Translation: CASSERGSPSTDTQYF.

In DNA form, the CDR3 reads TGTGCCAGCAGTTACTCGGGGGTTGGTCAGCCCCAGCATTTT. Protein sequence: CASSYSGVGQPQHF. This rearrangement joins TRBV6-5 to TRBJ1-5; possibly TRBD1 for D (5 bases). Between the trimmed V and J ends, which lost 0 bases and 6 bases, there was a span of 9 bases. CDR3 size: 14 residues. Germline loops: CDR1 MNHEY, CDR2 SVGAGI.

The chain carries TRBV7-8 and TRBJ2-7; D not resolved. Looked up from germline, CDR1 is SGHVS and CDR2 is FQNEAQ. The CDR3 is 16 residues long. V lost 1 base, J lost 0 bases, and 13 bases lay in between. CDR3 sequence: CASSLVPGPTSYEQYF. DNA for the CDR3: TGTGCCAGCAGCTTAGTACCGGGCCCCACCTCCTACGAGCAGTACTTC.

V and J are TRBV5-4 and TRBJ2-7; D is unresolved. Trimming took off 6 bases at V and 4 bases at J, with 17 bases between the two ends. Germline lookup yields CDR1 SGHNT and CDR2 YYREEE (reference sequence). The CDR3 is 14 amino acids. The CDR3 DNA reads TGTGCCAGCACCCCAGCGACGACAAATTACGAGCAGTACTTC. Translation gives CASTPATTNYEQYF.

This chain links TRBV29-1 with TRBJ2-7; D is possibly TRBD1 (5 bases). The CDR3 has 14 residues. The germline V gene encodes CDR1 SQVTM and CDR2 ANQGSEA. Trimming cost V 3 bases and J 0 bases, with 12 bases left between them. CDR3 sequence reads: CSVEDQGSSYEQYF. The CDR3 nucleotides read TGCAGCGTTGAGGACCAGGGTAGCTCCTACGAGCAGTACTTC.

The rearrangement joins TRBV5-1 to TRBJ2-7; 7 bases are a match to TRBD2. CDR1 SGHRS and CDR2 YFSETQ come from the germline V gene. J lost 5 bases, V lost 4 bases, and 12 bases had no gene match. The CDR3 contains 15 residues. CDR3 in DNA: TGCGCCAGCAGCAGTACAGACGGGGGGATCCACGAGCAGTACTTC. The encoded protein is CASSSTDGGIHEQYF.

This clone was counted once. The chain joins TRBV7-2 to TRBJ2-1; D possibly matches TRBD1 or TRBD2 (5 bases each). Germline CDR1 and CDR2: SGHTA and FQGNSA. This CDR3 region has 14 residues. Deletions cut 2 bases from V and 4 bases from J, with 9 bases between. Here the CDR3 reads CASSLRGVYNEQFF. The CDR3 coding sequence is TGTGCCAGCAGCTTAAGGGGAGTTTACAATGAGCAGTTCTTC.

The V gene is TRBV27, the J gene TRBJ2-1, with 9 bases lining up with TRBD2. This CDR3 region has 15 residues. Germline loops: CDR1 MNHEY, CDR2 SMNVEV (reference sequence). The J segment lost 15 bases and the V segment lost 5 bases, leaving 17 bases of the junction unmatched. In nucleotides, the CDR3 is TGTGCCAGCAGTGGACTAGCGAGTGGCGAGCGGGAGTGGTTCTTC. Its protein product is CASSGLASGEREWFF.

The V and J genes are TRBV5-1 and TRBJ2-2; 8 bases agree with TRBD1. This CDR3 spans 16 amino acids. V lost 1 base, J lost 4 bases, and 6 bases stayed unmatched. Germline CDR1 SGHRS, CDR2 YFSETQ. The CDR3 sequence is CASSLTGQGGTGELFF. The CDR3 DNA follows: TGCGCCAGCAGCTTGACCGGACAGGGTGGCACCGGGGAGCTGTTTTTT.

This clone was detected only once. The chain uses TRBV7-9 and TRBJ2-3; D may be TRBD2 (5 bases). The V and J ends lost 4 bases and 2 bases respectively, with 10 bases between them. CDR3 length: 14 amino acids. Germline-derived CDR1 and CDR2 are SEHNR and FQNEAQ (reference sequence). This CDR3 is CASSYTRATDTQYF. The CDR3 DNA sequence: TGTGCCAGCAGCTATACGAGGGCCACAGATACGCAGTATTTT.

This clone occurred once. This chain joins TRBV6-1 and TRBJ1-6; D is possibly TRBD1 (6 bases). This CDR3 is built from 15 residues. Germline CDR1 reads MNHNS; CDR2 reads SASEGT. The V end lost 2 bases, the J end lost 13 bases, and 18 bases lay between the germline ends. The CDR3 DNA is TGTGCCAGCAGTGAATCTCGCAGGGGTTTTTTCCCCCTCCACTTT. It encodes CASSESRRGFFPLHF.

The chain employs TRBV7-2 and TRBJ2-3; D is ambiguous. CDR1 SGHTA and CDR2 FQGNSA come from the germline V gene. The CDR3 length is 13 residues. Trimming took 5 bases from V and 0 from J, leaving 6 bases between them. CDR3 nucleotide sequence: TGTGCCAGCAGCCCATATAGCACAGATACGCAGTATTTT. Protein sequence: CASSPYSTDTQYF.

This chain connects TRBV30 to TRBJ1-2; no reliable D call. Trimming shortened V by 2 bases and J by 0 bases, and 7 bases separated the two germline ends. The length of the CDR3 is 13 residues. Germline loops: CDR1 GTSNPN, CDR2 SVGIG (reference sequence). The CDR3 here is CAWSLLSNYGYTF. DNA of the CDR3: TGTGCCTGGAGTCTTTTGTCTAACTATGGCTACACCTTC.

The chain links TRBV29-1 to TRBJ2-7, with unresolved D. The CDR3 consists of 14 residues. Trimming left V 1 base short and J 0 bases short, with 10 bases between. Germline values: CDR1 SQVTM, CDR2 ANQGSEA. The chain's CDR3 is CSVEGEVSSYEQYF. CDR3 bases: TGCAGCGTTGAAGGAGAAGTCAGCTCCTACGAGCAGTACTTC.